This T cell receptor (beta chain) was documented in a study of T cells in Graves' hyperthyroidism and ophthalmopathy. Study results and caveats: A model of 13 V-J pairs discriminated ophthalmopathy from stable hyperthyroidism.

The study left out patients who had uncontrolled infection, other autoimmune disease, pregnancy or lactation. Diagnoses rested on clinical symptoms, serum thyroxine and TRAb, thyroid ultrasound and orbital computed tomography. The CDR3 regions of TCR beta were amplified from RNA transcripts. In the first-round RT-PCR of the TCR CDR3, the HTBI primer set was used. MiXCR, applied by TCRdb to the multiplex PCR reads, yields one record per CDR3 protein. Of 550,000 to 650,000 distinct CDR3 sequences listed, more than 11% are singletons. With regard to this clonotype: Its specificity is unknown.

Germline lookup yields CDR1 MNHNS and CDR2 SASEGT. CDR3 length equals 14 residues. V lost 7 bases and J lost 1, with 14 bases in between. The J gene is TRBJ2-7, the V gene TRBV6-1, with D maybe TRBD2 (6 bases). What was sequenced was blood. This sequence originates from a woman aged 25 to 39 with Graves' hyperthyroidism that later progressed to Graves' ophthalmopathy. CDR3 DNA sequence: TGTGCCAGCAAAAATCAGGAGGGGTCCTACGAGCAGTACTTC. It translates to CASKNQEGSYEQYF.